The sequence of this T cell receptor (beta chain) was determined in a study of shared clonotypes between healthy human individuals. Study details: Each donor's CD8 memory used one plate, CD8 naive two, each CD4 subset three.

CDR3 size: 12 residues. From germline, CDR1 is MDHEN and CDR2 SYDVKM. V gave up 3 bases and J gave up 6 bases; unmatched junction bases: 2. Terminally differentiated effector memory CD45RA+ cells were excluded from the naive CD8 cells, which were CD45RO-negative and positively selected for CCR7. Clones were sequenced by immunoSEQ multiplex PCR, and TCRdb holds only the in-frame ones, with some missing. The sample lists more than 600,000 clones; 92% were seen once. The J gene is TRBJ2-7, the V gene TRBV28, with 7 bases aligning to TRBD1. The sequenced sample was naive CD8+ T cells sorted from blood. The clonotype was recovered from a man younger than 45 in good health. The CDR3 spells CASSFSGGEQYF. The CDR3 nucleotides are TGTGCCAGCAGTTTTTCAGGGGGCGAGCAGTACTTC. Drawing the rest from reference TRBV28 and TRBJ2-7, the complete variable domain is DVKVTQSSRYLVKRTGEKVFLECVQDMDHENMFWYRQDPGLGLRLIYFSYDVKMKEKGDIPEGYSVSREKKERFSLILESASTNQTSMYLCASSFSGGEQYFGPGTRLTVT.